A single sample gave rise to the 23 T cell receptor beta chains below, sequenced in a study of read filtering for tumor transcriptome and immune sequencing. The library was built from roughly 400 ng RNA with molecular barcoded adaptors for alpha/delta and beta/gamma chains. TCRdb itself ran the reads through MiXCR, one entry per CDR3 protein. The sample records more than 45,000 distinct CDR3 sequences, around a fifth being singletons. Sequencing input: a population of CD138-negative cells sorted from bone marrow. Receptors were obtained from a donor at least 40 years old with multiple myeloma.

The CDR3 region has the DNA TGTGCCAGCAGCCCGCGCGGTCCAACGGGGGGCATTCAGTACTTC. Amino acids: CASSPRGPTGGIQYF. The V and J genes are TRBV7-2 and TRBJ2-4, with 7 bases matching TRBD2. The CDR3 runs to 15 residues. The germline V gene encodes CDR1 SGHTA and CDR2 FQGNSA. V was pared by 5 bases and J by 9 bases, with 13 bases of the junction left unmatched.

This clonotype occurred many times. The CDR3 loop reads CASSLASGSTNEQFF. The DNA for the CDR3 is TGTGCCAGCAGCTTGGCAAGCGGGAGTACCAATGAGCAGTTCTTC. The rearrangement joins TRBV7-9 to TRBJ2-1, with 8 nucleotides matching TRBD2. The trim removed 3 bases at V and 6 bases at J, leaving 7 bases unmatched. The CDR3 sequence is 15 residues long. Germline values: CDR1 SEHNR, CDR2 FQNEAQ (reference sequence).

This clonotype was observed many times. Written as DNA, the CDR3 is TGTGCCTGGGAGGGACAGGGCTATAACACCGGGGAGCTGTTTTTT. Amino acids: CAWEGQGYNTGELFF. V and J are TRBV30 and TRBJ2-2; TRBD1 agrees at 9 bases. The CDR3 contains 15 residues. From germline, CDR1 is GTSNPN and CDR2 SVGIG (reference sequence). V was pared by 5 bases and J by 2 bases, with 6 bases of the junction left unmatched.

This clonotype was detected many times. The chain employs TRBV7-8 and TRBJ1-4, with D unresolved. V was cut by 1 base and J by 7 bases, with 10 bases left in between. CDR3 length equals 14 residues. CDR1 is SGHVS, CDR2 FQNEAQ, per germline. CDR3 in amino acids: CASSLVSQPEKLFF. The CDR3 DNA reads TGTGCCAGCAGCTTAGTTAGCCAGCCTGAAAAACTGTTTTTT.

The CDR3 coding sequence is TGTGCCAGCAGGTCGACTAGCGGGACTTCGGATACGCAGTATTTT. Its translation: CASRSTSGTSDTQYF. The chain carries TRBV6-2 or TRBV6-3 and TRBJ2-3; 11 bases match TRBD2. V trimming: 6 bases; J trimming: 6 bases; junction bases outside the gene matches: 8. There are 15 residues in the CDR3. Looked up from germline, CDR1 is MNHEY and CDR2 is SVGEGT.

A note on this clonotype: This may be a read error, as it is one base from a much larger clone. The rearrangement links TRBV7-2 to TRBJ2-5; 10 nucleotides match TRBD2. CDR3 length equals 16 residues. J lost 10 bases, V lost 3 bases, and 14 bases had no gene match. Germline lookup yields CDR1 SGHTA and CDR2 FQGNSA. CDR3 in amino acids: CASSFNPAGGRQNQYF. CDR3 coding DNA: TGTGCCAGCAGCTTTAACCCAGCGGGAGGGAGGCAGAACCAGTACTTC.

This clonotype was observed a handful of times. V and J are TRBV6-2 or TRBV6-3 and TRBJ2-3; D possibly matches TRBD1 or TRBD2 (5 bases each). This CDR3 is built from 15 residues. Trimming removed 0 bases at V and 6 bases at J, with 13 bases between. In germline, CDR1 is MNHEY, CDR2 SVGEGT. The CDR3 reads CASSYSWDRQDTQYF. The DNA of the CDR3 is TGTGCCAGCAGTTACTCCTGGGACCGACAGGATACGCAGTATTTT.

This clonotype showed up many times. The V gene is TRBV29-1, the J gene TRBJ2-1, with D tentatively TRBD2 (5 bases). Germline values: CDR1 SQVTM, CDR2 ANQGSEA. CDR3 length equals 12 residues. V was shortened by 7 bases and J by 9 bases, with 16 bases between the two germline ends. The CDR3 sequence is CSATSGTSEQFF. The CDR3 nucleotides read TGCAGCGCTACCAGCGGCACTTCTGAGCAGTTCTTC.

This clonotype was seen repeatedly, ten times or more. V usage is TRBV5-1 and J usage is TRBJ1-4; D remains unclear. Trimming took 4 bases from V and 0 from J, leaving 10 bases between them. The CDR3 sequence is 15 residues long. Per the germline V gene, CDR1 is SGHRS and CDR2 is YFSETQ. CDR3 amino acids: CASSPQVATNEKLFF. The CDR3 coding sequence is TGCGCCAGCAGCCCCCAGGTTGCAACTAATGAAAAACTGTTTTTT.

This clonotype was observed at least ten times. This chain links TRBV6-2 or TRBV6-3 with TRBJ2-7; no definite D call. The CDR3 has 13 amino acids. With 6 bases removed from V and 6 bases from J, the gap between germline ends came to 15 bases. Germline loops: CDR1 MNHEY, CDR2 SVGEGT. The CDR3, as DNA: TGTGCCAGCAGCGACCCGGCCAGGCCCGAGCAGTACTTC. It yields the protein CASSDPARPEQYF.

This clonotype was seen at least ten times. This sequence joins TRBV4-1 and TRBJ1-4, with 8 bases lining up with TRBD1. There are 15 residues in the CDR3. V was pared by 4 bases and J by 1 base, with 2 bases of the junction left unmatched. Germline V gene sequence: CDR1 MGHRA, CDR2 YSYEKL. The CDR3 region has the DNA TGCGCCAGCAGCCGAGGACAGGGAACTAATGAAAAACTGTTTTTT. As protein: CASSRGQGTNEKLFF.

Worth noting for this clonotype: A much larger clone differs from this one at a single base, so this may be a read error. The missing conserved phenylalanine or tryptophan at the end of this CDR3 makes a read error likely. The chain is built from TRBV12-3 or TRBV12-4 and TRBJ2-5; the D gene could be TRBD1 or TRBD2 (5 bases each). The CDR3 has 13 amino acids. V was shortened by 7 bases and J by 6 bases, with 15 bases between the two germline ends. CDR3 nucleotides: TGTGCCAGCACCTTGGGGGAAGGAAAGACCCAGTACTCC. It yields the protein CASTLGEGKTQYS.

In regard to this clonotype: A much bigger clone sits one base away, suggesting this may be a read error. The chain recombines TRBV20-1 with TRBJ1-4, with D hard to call. CDR1 and CDR2 (germline): DFQATT, SNEGSKA (reference sequence). The CDR3 extends over 12 amino acids. Trimming took 2 bases from V and 3 from J, leaving 4 bases between them. The CDR3 region is CSARTANEKLFF. As DNA, the CDR3 is TGCAGTGCTAGAACAGCTAATGAAAAACTGTTTTTT.

This clonotype was detected many times. V gene TRBV20-1 combines with J gene TRBJ1-3; D ambiguous. This CDR3 region has 13 residues. Germline V CDR1 and CDR2: DFQATT, SNEGSKA (reference sequence). Trimming stripped 3 bases from V and 4 bases from J, with 10 bases between. The CDR3 bases are TGCAGTGCTAGGGATGTAATCGGAAACACCATATATTTT. Protein product: CSARDVIGNTIYF.

This clonotype was seen repeatedly, ten times or more. The chain recombines TRBV12-3 or TRBV12-4 with TRBJ2-5; D not certain. V was shortened by 5 bases and J by 3 bases, with 4 bases between the two germline ends. CDR3 size: 11 residues. CDR3 bases: TGTGCCAGCAGTAGAGAAGAGACCCAGTACTTC. It codes for CASSREETQYF.

This clonotype has at least ten counts. The chain employs TRBV19 and TRBJ2-1; TRBD1 might be the D (6 bases). Germline values: CDR1 LNHDA, CDR2 SQIVND (reference sequence). With 6 bases removed from V and 2 bases from J, the gap between germline ends came to 14 bases. The CDR3 is 15 residues long. The CDR3 region is CASRYGTHAYNEQFF. CDR3 bases: TGTGCCAGTAGATACGGGACACACGCCTACAATGAGCAGTTCTTC.

Of note for this clonotype: This sequence may be a read error, since a much larger clone differs from it by one base. The chain recombines TRBV12-3 or TRBV12-4 with TRBJ1-2; 7 nucleotides agree with TRBD1. The CDR3 has 13 amino acids. Trimming took 11 bases from V and 8 from J; bases not matched to a gene: 14. Here the CDR3 reads CAGTTEGQRGYTF. The CDR3 DNA follows: TGTGCCGGCACCACCGAGGGACAGCGGGGCTACACCTTC.

This clonotype appeared many times. V gene TRBV14 combines with J gene TRBJ2-2; D uncertain. Trimming pared 1 base from V and 6 bases from J, leaving 6 bases between. The germline gives CDR1 SGHDN, CDR2 FVKESK. The CDR3 is 13 residues long. The CDR3 DNA reads TGTGCCAGCAGCCAAGCCCGGGCCGGGGAGCTGTTTTTT. Protein sequence: CASSQARAGELFF. Based on the CDR3 plus reference TRBV14 and TRBJ2-2, the full variable domain is EAGVTQFPSHSVIEKGQTVTLRCDPISGHDNLYWYRRVMGKEIKFLLHFVKESKQDESGMPNNRFLAERTGGTYSTLKVQPAELEDSGVYFCASSQARAGELFFGEGSRLTVL.

This clonotype was recorded at least ten times. The V gene is TRBV19, the J gene TRBJ2-7, with a possible D match to TRBD2 (5 bases). Trimming left V 8 bases short and J 0 bases short, with 8 bases between. Germline V lookup: CDR1 LNHDA, CDR2 SQIVND (reference sequence). CDR3 length: 12 residues. CDR3 nucleotide sequence: TGTGCCAGTCGTGGGAGCTCCTACGAGCAGTACTTC. This sequence encodes CASRGSSYEQYF.

This clonotype showed up many times. This CDR3 reads CASSPAGVGGKFF. In nucleotides, the CDR3 is TGTGCCAGCAGCCCAGCGGGAGTCGGGGGAAAGTTCTTC. The chain employs TRBV3-1 and TRBJ2-1, with 8 bases lining up with TRBD2. CDR3 length: 13 residues. In germline, CDR1 is LGHDT, CDR2 YNNKEL (reference sequence). V dropped 4 bases and J dropped 14; count of bases not matched to a gene: 10.

Points on this clonotype: One end of the junction fails to match germline, which may point to a read error. The chain joins TRBV19 to TRBJ1-1, with a weak D call TRBD1 (5 bases). The germline V gene encodes CDR1 LNHDA and CDR2 SQIVND (reference sequence). The CDR3 totals 17 residues. In DNA form, the CDR3 reads TGCGCCAGTAGTATAGATCTGGGGGGGGTGGGTTCCGCTGAAGCTTTCTTT. Its protein is CASSIDLGGVGSAEAFF.

This clonotype was observed at least ten times. The chain combines TRBV7-3 with TRBJ2-7, with TRBD2 matching over 9 bases. The ends lost 2 bases at V and 7 bases at J; junction bases unmatched: 6. Germline V gives CDR1 SGHTA, CDR2 FQGTGA. The CDR3 sequence is 14 residues long. CDR3 protein: CASSLGGRGEEQYF. The DNA for the CDR3 is TGTGCCAGCAGCTTAGGCGGGAGGGGAGAAGAGCAGTACTTC.

The sample holds many counts of this clonotype. The CDR3 loop is CASSLLTGVETQYF. In DNA, the CDR3 is TGTGCCAGCAGTCTTCTCACAGGGGTAGAGACCCAGTACTTC. The chain has TRBV28 and TRBJ2-5; 7 bases are shared with TRBD1. Germline-derived CDR1 and CDR2 are MDHEN and SYDVKM. The CDR3 consists of 14 residues. The junction had 7 bases not matched to a gene; V was cut back by 5 bases and J by 4 bases.